These T cell receptor beta chains were read from a single sample in a study of T cells in Graves' hyperthyroidism and ophthalmopathy. One entry per CDR3 protein results from TCRdb running MiXCR on the multiplex PCR reads. The table shows approximately 400,000 distinct CDR3 sequences, with less than 20% occurring only once. Sequenced material: blood. These receptors came from a young man with Graves' ophthalmopathy. Each CDR3 is given with its conserved first and last residue. The D gene is left open where the match is weak. The listing skips clone size in some rows; elsewhere it reads once, few, many or a size class.

J gene,V gene,clone size,D gene,CDR3 length,CDR3 DNA,CDR3 protein
TRBJ2-2,TRBV20-1,.,.,12,TGCAGTGCTAGCGGGTACACCGGGGAGCTGTTTTTT,CSASGYTGELFF
TRBJ1-1,TRBV5-6,few,TRBD1,13,TGTGCCAGCAGGTACGGACAGGGGGCAAGAGCTTTCTTT,CASRYGQGARAFF
TRBJ2-3,TRBV28,many,.,18,TGTGCCAGCACCAGAAGACTCGGGACCTCACGAAGCACAGATACGCAGTATTTT,CASTRRLGTSRSTDTQYF
TRBJ2-5,TRBV20-1,.,.,14,TGCAGTGCTAGGGACATCATAGGCCAAGAGACCCAGTACTTC,CSARDIIGQETQYF
TRBJ2-7,TRBV6-1,many,.,14,TGTGCCAGCAGTGAACGTCACACACCCTACGAGCAGTACTTC,CASSERHTPYEQYF
TRBJ1-2,TRBV10-3,.,.,12,TGTGCCATCACTGGGGGGGAGATGGGCTACACCTTC,CAITGGEMGYTF
TRBJ2-5,TRBV3-1,.,.,15,TGTGCCAGCAGCCAAGATTGGAGGCTCCAAGAGACCCAGTACTTC,CASSQDWRLQETQYF
TRBJ1-1,TRBV20-1,many,.,12,TGCAGTGCTAGGGCACCTCCTTCCCCAGCTTTCTTT,CSARAPPSPAFF
TRBJ1-5,TRBV20-1,.,TRBD1,14,TGCAGTGCTCCGGGACAGGGGATTTATCAGCCCCAGCATTTT,CSAPGQGIYQPQHF
TRBJ2-2,TRBV3-1,many,TRBD1,15,TGTGCCAGCAGCCAACTCGACAGGGCCCCCGGGGAGCTGTTTTTT,CASSQLDRAPGELFF
TRBJ2-5,TRBV7-8,.,.,15,TGTGCCAGCAGCCCCCCGGGTACAGAGGGAGAGACCCAGTACTTC,CASSPPGTEGETQYF
TRBJ2-1,TRBV2,many,.,12,TGTGCCAGCAACCGCCTGGGCAATGAGCAGTTCTTC,CASNRLGNEQFF
TRBJ1-5,TRBV28,many,.,17,TGTGCCAGCCGACTCGGACCTTTTTTTAACGGCAATCAGCCCCAGCATTTT,CASRLGPFFNGNQPQHF
TRBJ2-6,TRBV6-9,.,.,16,TGTGCCAGCAGTTCCCCCTTGTTGGGAAGGGTCAACGTCCTGACTTTC,CASSSPLLGRVNVLTF
TRBJ2-6,TRBV12-3/TRBV12-4,.,.,16,TGTGCCAGCAGTTTAGCGCTGGGGCGAGGGGCCAACGTCCTGACTTTC,CASSLALGRGANVLTF
TRBJ2-2,TRBV7-3,many,.,15,TGTGCCAGCAGCCCGGGCCGGACGACCACCGGGGAGCTGTTTTTT,CASSPGRTTTGELFF
TRBJ2-3,TRBV13,many,.,13,TGTGCCAGCAGTTCAAACAGGGCAGATACGCAGTATTTT,CASSSNRADTQYF
TRBJ1-4,TRBV20-1,.,TRBD1,13,TGCAGTGCGTCGACAGGGGGATTCGAAAAACTGTTTTTT,CSASTGGFEKLFF
TRBJ2-2,TRBV11-2,many,TRBD2,16,TGTGCCAGCAGCCTGCCGACTAGCGTCTTCACCGGGGAGCTGTTTTTT,CASSLPTSVFTGELFF
TRBJ1-4,TRBV13,many,TRBD1,14,TGTGCCAGCAGCAGGGACAGGGGTATGGAAAAACTGTTTTTT,CASSRDRGMEKLFF
TRBJ1-2,TRBV7-9,many,.,14,TGTGCCAGCAGCTTCCTGGCAGAAATCTATGGCTACACCTTC,CASSFLAEIYGYTF
TRBJ1-5,TRBV3-1,many,.,12,TGTGCCAGCAGCCAAGGAAAGCAGCCCCAGCATTTT,CASSQGKQPQHF
TRBJ2-7,TRBV6-2/TRBV6-3,few,TRBD1,15,TGTGCCAGCAGTTACGGGGACAGGGGACTCCACGAGCAGTACTTC,CASSYGDRGLHEQYF
TRBJ2-1,TRBV18,many,.,15,TGTGCCAGCTCACCCCCGGTTATAGACTACAATGAGCAGTTCTTC,CASSPPVIDYNEQFF
TRBJ2-7,TRBV18,.,TRBD2,16,TGTGCCAGCTCACCACGGCCGGGGGGTTCGGCCTACGGGCAGTACTTC,CASSPRPGGSAYGQYF
TRBJ2-7,TRBV5-1,.,.,15,TGCGCCAGCAGCTATTATGACCAACCCTCGGGCGAGCAGTACTTC,CASSYYDQPSGEQYF
TRBJ2-7,TRBV4-2,few,TRBD1,16,TGTGCCAGCAGCCAAGATAAGGGCAGGGGGTTCTACGAGCAGTACTTC,CASSQDKGRGFYEQYF
TRBJ1-2,TRBV4-1,few,.,16,TGCGCCAGCAGCCAAGATCGGGGCGGCCTCTCCTATGGCTACACCTTC,CASSQDRGGLSYGYTF
TRBJ1-1,TRBV27,many,.,14,TGTGCCAGCAGCATCTACGGACAGTTCACTGAAGCTTTCTTT,CASSIYGQFTEAFF
TRBJ2-6,TRBV24-1,.,.,14,TGTGCCACCGAGCCAGGGACCGGGGCCAACGTCCTGACTTTC,CATEPGTGANVLTF
TRBJ2-7,TRBV20-1,once,.,14,TGCAGTGCTCCCCGGGGACTCGGGTCCTACGAGCAGTACTTC,CSAPRGLGSYEQYF
TRBJ2-4,TRBV12-3/TRBV12-4,few,TRBD1,13,TGTGCCAGCAGGACTGGGGACAGAAGCATTCAGTACTTC,CASRTGDRSIQYF
TRBJ2-3,TRBV12-3/TRBV12-4,many,TRBD2,16,TGTGCCAGCAGTTCCCCCGAGACTAGCCGCACAGATACGCAGTATTTT,CASSSPETSRTDTQYF
TRBJ2-3,TRBV2,many,TRBD2,17,TGTGCCAGCAGTGATAGCGGGGGTACGCCGGACACAGATACGCAGTATTTT,CASSDSGGTPDTDTQYF
TRBJ2-3,TRBV2,many,.,15,TGTGCCAGCTTTCCCTTGCTACCTGGCACAGATACGCAGTATTTT,CASFPLLPGTDTQYF